These T cell receptor beta chains were read from a single sample in a study of OX40 agonist ivuxolimab in advanced cancers. Repertoires were generated with immunoSEQ multiplex PCR, while TCRdb's copy carries only in-frame clones and drops some. The sample yields 9,500 to 14,000 clones, around 80% seen once. The sequencing here drew on CD4+ or CD8+ T cells sorted from blood, taken in a trial of the OX40 agonist ivuxolimab. The receptors were gathered from an adult with an advanced solid tumor such as melanoma, head and neck, liver or kidney cancer. The CDR3 runs from the conserved cysteine through the conserved F or W. The D gene is left open where the match is weak. The size field is filled for only some rows; it gives once, few, many or a size class.

few | - | TRBJ2-7 | TRBV5-1 | CASSYGSTYEQYF | TGCGCCAGCAGCTACGGATCAACCTACGAGCAGTACTTC
- | TRBD1 | TRBJ1-6 | TRBV9 | CASSGAGTGPLHF | TGTGCCAGCAGCGGCGCCGGGACAGGGCCCCTCCACTTT
- | TRBD1 | TRBJ2-7 | TRBV27 | CASREGQAVYEQYF | TGTGCCAGCAGGGAGGGACAGGCGGTCTACGAGCAGTACTTC
- | TRBD1 | TRBJ1-5 | TRBV19 | CASWTGSNQPQHF | TGTGCCAGTTGGACAGGGAGCAATCAGCCCCAGCATTTT
- | TRBD1 | TRBJ2-1 | TRBV10-1 | CASSDAGGPWNEQFF | TGCGCCAGCAGTGATGCAGGGGGCCCGTGGAATGAGCAGTTCTTC
- | TRBD2 | TRBJ2-7 | TRBV4-1 | CASSQRAQSGGEGEQYF | TGCGCCAGCAGCCAACGGGCGCAGAGCGGGGGGGAAGGCGAGCAGTACTTC
- | TRBD1 | TRBJ2-1 | TRBV13 | CASSPQVSGTGGTYNEQFF | TGTGCCAGCAGCCCCCAAGTGAGCGGGACAGGGGGAACCTACAATGAGCAGTTCTTC
few | TRBD2 | TRBJ2-1 | TRBV7-8 | CASRGGGPYNEQFF | TGTGCCAGCCGGGGCGGGGGGCCTTACAATGAGCAGTTCTTC
- | TRBD1 | TRBJ2-7 | TRBV19 | CASSIGAGGHSYEQYF | TGTGCCAGTAGTATAGGGGCAGGGGGCCACTCCTACGAGCAGTACTTC
- | - | TRBJ1-5 | TRBV2 | CASSVGEYSNQPQHF | TGTGCCAGCAGTGTCGGGGAATATAGCAATCAGCCCCAGCATTTT
- | TRBD2 | TRBJ2-5 | TRBV27 | CASSLLGGLETQYF | TGTGCCAGCAGTTTGTTGGGAGGGTTGGAGACCCAGTACTTC
- | - | TRBJ1-2 | TRBV4-2 | CASSLPGGGAYGYTF | TGTGCCAGCAGCCTCCCCGGGGGTGGGGCCTATGGCTACACCTTC
once | TRBD1 | TRBJ2-7 | TRBV27 | CASRPVGTAYEQYF | TGTGCCAGCAGACCCGTCGGGACAGCGTACGAGCAGTACTTC
- | - | TRBJ1-4 | TRBV6-1 | CASSPGGYANEKLFF | TGTGCCAGCAGCCCCGGGGGTTATGCTAATGAAAAACTGTTTTTT
- | - | TRBJ1-6 | TRBV11-3 | CASSLRTGNSPLHF | TGTGCCAGCAGCTTAAGGACGGGGAATTCACCCCTCCACTTT
- | - | TRBJ1-1 | TRBV30 | CAWSFGNTEAFF | TGTGCCTGGAGTTTCGGAAACACTGAAGCTTTCTTT
- | - | TRBJ1-4 | TRBV6-5 | CASSYGATNEKLFF | TGTGCCAGCAGTTACGGGGCAACTAATGAAAAACTGTTTTTT
- | TRBD2 | TRBJ2-7 | TRBV13 | CASSSLAGVEQYF | TGTGCCAGCAGCTCCTTAGCGGGGGTTGAGCAGTACTTC
- | - | TRBJ2-5 | TRBV4-1 | CASSQGPGPQETQYF | TGCGCCAGCAGCCAAGGCCCGGGCCCCCAAGAGACCCAGTACTTC
- | TRBD2 | TRBJ2-5 | TRBV13 | CASKTWGGGYQETQYF | TGTGCCAGCAAAACGTGGGGCGGGGGATACCAAGAGACCCAGTACTTC
- | - | TRBJ2-3 | TRBV9 | CASSVESDTQYF | TGTGCCAGCAGCGTAGAATCAGATACGCAGTATTTT
- | TRBD1 | TRBJ2-7 | TRBV18 | CASSLGQEPYEQYF | TGTGCCAGCTCCCTGGGACAGGAACCCTACGAGCAGTACTTC
- | - | TRBJ1-1 | TRBV29-1 | CSVEPAMNTEAFF | TGCAGCGTCGAACCAGCCATGAACACTGAAGCTTTCTTT
- | - | TRBJ1-4 | TRBV11-1 | CASSWTGSDEKLFF | TGTGCCAGCAGCTGGACGGGGTCGGATGAAAAACTGTTTTTT
few | - | TRBJ2-7 | TRBV6-6 | CASSYSTGMGEQYF | TGTGCCAGCAGTTACTCCACAGGGATGGGAGAGCAGTACTTC
- | - | TRBJ1-2 | TRBV19 | CASSPNRENIDGYTF | TGTGCCAGTAGTCCCAACAGGGAAAACATTGATGGCTACACCTTC
- | - | TRBJ2-7 | TRBV6-9 | CASSEPGYEQYF | TGTGCCAGCAGTGAACCAGGCTACGAGCAGTACTTC
- | TRBD1 | TRBJ1-2 | TRBV6-1 | CASSPRTGWDYGYTF | TGTGCCAGCAGTCCACGGACAGGGTGGGACTATGGCTACACCTTC
few | TRBD1 | TRBJ2-2 | TRBV9 | CASSVSRQGNTGELFF | TGTGCCAGCAGCGTCTCCAGACAGGGGAACACCGGGGAGCTGTTTTTT
- | - | TRBJ2-3 | TRBV5-6 | CASSFPGIITDTQYF | TGTGCCAGCAGCTTTCCTGGTATCATCACAGATACGCAGTATTTT